The rows below give T cell receptor beta chains drawn from one sample of a study of vaccination and CD4 T cells after COVID-19. TCRdb reprocessed the PCR reads with MiXCR, giving one entry per CDR3 protein. The sample includes about 30,000 distinct CDR3 sequences, roughly 34% of them seen just once. These receptors' antigens are unknown. Sequenced here: CD4+ T cells from blood, cultured in vitro, sampled about 7 months after SARS-CoV-2 vaccination. These receptors were obtained from a human donor who had recovered from COVID-19. CDR3s include the opening cysteine and the closing phenylalanine or tryptophan. Each record gives: J gene, D gene, clone size, V gene, CDR3 protein, CDR3 DNA. D genes are given only for firm matches. Size values are once, few and many counts, or a class for expanded clones, and some rows have none.

J: TRBJ2-7
D: NA
size: few
V: TRBV19
CDR3: CATRDPDPSYEQYF
DNA: TGTGCCACCCGGGACCCTGACCCAAGCTACGAGCAGTACTTC

J: TRBJ2-1
D: NA
size: NA
V: TRBV7-3
CDR3: CASSWAGRNEQFF
DNA: TGTGCCAGCAGCTGGGCGGGACGGAATGAGCAGTTCTTC

J: TRBJ2-3
D: TRBD2
size: NA
V: TRBV11-2
CDR3: CASSWTGGPLDTQYF
DNA: TGTGCCAGCAGCTGGACGGGAGGGCCATTGGATACGCAGTATTTT

J: TRBJ2-5
D: NA
size: NA
V: TRBV6-2/TRBV6-3
CDR3: CASKNGAEGGETQYF
DNA: TGTGCCAGCAAAAACGGGGCGGAAGGGGGAGAGACCCAGTACTTC

J: TRBJ2-7
D: TRBD2
size: NA
V: TRBV6-2/TRBV6-3
CDR3: CASSTLPSGASYEQYF
DNA: TGTGCCAGCAGTACCCTTCCTAGCGGGGCCTCCTACGAGCAGTACTTC

J: TRBJ2-1
D: TRBD2
size: few
V: TRBV7-9
CDR3: CASSNREGHEQFF
DNA: TGTGCCAGCAGCAACCGGGAGGGTCATGAGCAGTTCTTC

J: TRBJ1-2
D: TRBD1
size: few
V: TRBV19
CDR3: CASTLKGQGNYGYTF
DNA: TGTGCCAGTACCCTTAAAGGACAGGGAAACTATGGCTACACCTTC

J: TRBJ1-1
D: NA
size: NA
V: TRBV7-2
CDR3: CASSYRGGNTEAFF
DNA: TGTGCCAGCAGCTACCGAGGGGGAAACACTGAAGCTTTCTTT

J: TRBJ2-5
D: TRBD1
size: few
V: TRBV6-1
CDR3: CASSDRGQAGSQYF
DNA: TGTGCCAGCAGTGACAGGGGACAGGCGGGGAGCCAGTACTTC

J: TRBJ2-3
D: NA
size: few
V: TRBV10-3
CDR3: CAISERPTPDTQYF
DNA: TGTGCCATCAGCGAAAGACCTACCCCAGATACGCAGTATTTT

J: TRBJ1-2
D: NA
size: NA
V: TRBV24-1
CDR3: CATSDSRGIYGYTF
DNA: TGTGCCACCAGTGATTCTAGAGGGATCTATGGCTACACCTTC

J: TRBJ2-7
D: TRBD2
size: NA
V: TRBV5-8
CDR3: CASSLDLAGGPGEQYF
DNA: TGTGCCAGCAGCTTGGATTTAGCGGGAGGGCCGGGTGAGCAGTACTTC

J: TRBJ2-3
D: NA
size: few
V: TRBV20-1
CDR3: CSGDRSYSDTQYF
DNA: TGCAGTGGGGACCGGAGCTATTCAGATACGCAGTATTTT

J: TRBJ2-2
D: TRBD2
size: NA
V: TRBV12-3/TRBV12-4
CDR3: CASSLLLAGGPAGELFF
DNA: TGTGCCAGCAGTTTACTACTAGCGGGAGGGCCGGCCGGGGAGCTGTTTTTT

J: TRBJ1-2
D: TRBD1
size: few
V: TRBV25-1
CDR3: CASRGTANYGYTF
DNA: TGTGCCAGCAGAGGGACAGCCAACTATGGCTACACCTTC

J: TRBJ2-3
D: TRBD2
size: once
V: TRBV4-1
CDR3: CASSQQLAGTDTQYF
DNA: TGCGCCAGCAGCCAACAGCTAGCGGGCACAGATACGCAGTATTTT

J: TRBJ2-1
D: NA
size: NA
V: TRBV6-5
CDR3: CASSYSGLLASYNEQFF
DNA: TGTGCCAGCAGTTACTCGGGGTTATTAGCGTCCTACAATGAGCAGTTCTTC

J: TRBJ1-6
D: NA
size: NA
V: TRBV20-1
CDR3: CSARKGPGNSPLHF
DNA: TGCAGTGCTAGAAAGGGGCCGGGGAATTCACCCCTCCACTTT

J: TRBJ1-5
D: TRBD1
size: once
V: TRBV18
CDR3: CASSPGQGREQPQHF
DNA: TGTGCCAGCTCCCCGGGACAGGGTAGGGAGCAGCCCCAGCATTTT

J: TRBJ2-5
D: NA
size: NA
V: TRBV6-1
CDR3: CASSEALGLAAETQYF
DNA: TGTGCCAGCAGTGAAGCGCTGGGGTTAGCGGCGGAGACCCAGTACTTC

J: TRBJ2-7
D: NA
size: NA
V: TRBV5-1
CDR3: CASSLEVAYEQYF
DNA: TGCGCCAGCAGCTTGGAGGTGGCCTACGAGCAGTACTTC

J: TRBJ2-7
D: NA
size: NA
V: TRBV2
CDR3: CASSDERRYEQYF
DNA: TGTGCCAGCAGTGACGAGAGACGCTACGAGCAGTACTTC

J: TRBJ2-6
D: NA
size: NA
V: TRBV28
CDR3: CASSISLSGANVLTF
DNA: TGTGCCAGCAGTATCTCGCTCTCTGGGGCCAACGTCCTGACTTTC

J: TRBJ2-5
D: TRBD1
size: NA
V: TRBV18
CDR3: CASSPLTGVGETQYF
DNA: TGTGCCAGCTCACCATTGACAGGGGTTGGAGAGACCCAGTACTTC

J: TRBJ1-1
D: TRBD1
size: few
V: TRBV6-1
CDR3: CASSHPGQQNTEAFF
DNA: TGTGCCAGCAGCCACCCGGGACAGCAGAACACTGAAGCTTTCTTT

J: TRBJ1-1
D: TRBD1
size: NA
V: TRBV2
CDR3: CASRPGTTGDTEAFF
DNA: TGTGCCAGCAGACCCGGCACGACAGGGGACACTGAAGCTTTCTTT

J: TRBJ1-5
D: NA
size: few
V: TRBV19
CDR3: CASEEQSNQPQHF
DNA: TGTGCCAGTGAAGAGCAAAGCAATCAGCCCCAGCATTTT

J: TRBJ1-6
D: NA
size: few
V: TRBV7-2
CDR3: CASSLPTAYNSPLHF
DNA: TGTGCCAGCAGCTTACCGACAGCCTATAATTCACCCCTCCACTTT

J: TRBJ2-1
D: NA
size: medium-sized
V: TRBV20-1
CDR3: CSAKQNSDNEQFF
DNA: TGCAGTGCTAAACAAAACTCCGACAATGAGCAGTTCTTC

J: TRBJ1-5
D: TRBD1
size: NA
V: TRBV6-2/TRBV6-3
CDR3: CASRRAPGTGFYQPQHF
DNA: TGTGCCAGCAGGAGGGCCCCCGGGACAGGGTTTTATCAGCCCCAGCATTTT

J: TRBJ2-5
D: TRBD1
size: NA
V: TRBV4-1
CDR3: CASSPGETGLQETQYF
DNA: TGCGCCAGCAGCCCAGGGGAGACAGGGCTACAAGAGACCCAGTACTTC

J: TRBJ1-1
D: TRBD1
size: NA
V: TRBV18
CDR3: CASSLLQGELGNTEAFF
DNA: TGTGCCAGCTCACTCCTTCAGGGGGAATTAGGGAACACTGAAGCTTTCTTT

J: TRBJ1-2
D: NA
size: few
V: TRBV19
CDR3: CASGGQRSYGYTF
DNA: TGTGCCAGTGGAGGACAGAGATCTTATGGCTACACCTTC

J: TRBJ1-5
D: TRBD1
size: few
V: TRBV6-1
CDR3: CASRPPRGQGKSNQPQHF
DNA: TGTGCCAGCAGACCTCCAAGGGGACAGGGAAAAAGCAATCAGCCCCAGCATTTT

J: TRBJ2-1
D: NA
size: NA
V: TRBV6-5
CDR3: CASSYWQTSSYNEQFF
DNA: TGTGCCAGCAGTTACTGGCAGACAAGCTCCTACAATGAGCAGTTCTTC

J: TRBJ1-6
D: TRBD1
size: NA
V: TRBV20-1
CDR3: CSANRQGLFSPLHF
DNA: TGCAGTGCTAACAGACAGGGACTATTTTCACCCCTCCACTTT

J: TRBJ2-3
D: TRBD1
size: NA
V: TRBV20-1
CDR3: CSTTGQAFFTDTQYF
DNA: TGCAGTACAACTGGACAGGCCTTCTTCACAGATACGCAGTATTTT

J: TRBJ2-7
D: TRBD1
size: NA
V: TRBV5-1
CDR3: CASSSGHGQGASYEQYF
DNA: TGCGCCAGCAGCTCGGGGCACGGACAGGGGGCTTCCTACGAGCAGTACTTC

J: TRBJ2-7
D: TRBD2
size: NA
V: TRBV11-2
CDR3: CASSLAPSGDYEQYF
DNA: TGTGCCAGCAGCTTAGCTCCTAGCGGCGACTACGAGCAGTACTTC

J: TRBJ2-7
D: NA
size: NA
V: TRBV7-8
CDR3: CASSFAATPYEQYF
DNA: TGTGCCAGCAGCTTTGCGGCCACCCCCTACGAGCAGTACTTC

J: TRBJ1-5
D: NA
size: NA
V: TRBV30
CDR3: CAWSVGGNQPQHF
DNA: TGTGCCTGGAGTGTAGGGGGCAATCAGCCCCAGCATTTT

J: TRBJ2-5
D: TRBD1
size: NA
V: TRBV11-1
CDR3: CASSRPTGIAVETQYF
DNA: TGTGCCAGCAGCCGACCGACAGGGATTGCTGTGGAGACCCAGTACTTC

J: TRBJ2-7
D: NA
size: NA
V: TRBV28
CDR3: CASRTSTFEQYF
DNA: TGTGCCAGCAGGACTAGTACTTTCGAGCAGTACTTC

J: TRBJ2-2
D: TRBD2
size: few
V: TRBV19
CDR3: CASSIGWLAGVTGELFF
DNA: TGTGCCAGTAGTATTGGGTGGCTAGCGGGAGTCACCGGGGAGCTGTTTTTT

J: TRBJ1-2
D: TRBD1
size: few
V: TRBV20-1
CDR3: CSARETGTANYGYTF
DNA: TGCAGTGCTAGAGAGACCGGGACAGCCAACTATGGCTACACCTTC

J: TRBJ2-2
D: NA
size: NA
V: TRBV28
CDR3: CASTTGPGRATGELFF
DNA: TGTGCCAGCACCACCGGGCCAGGGCGGGCAACCGGGGAGCTGTTTTTT

J: TRBJ2-5
D: TRBD1
size: few
V: TRBV24-1
CDR3: CATSAGTGKWGEGQYF
DNA: TGTGCCACCAGCGCCGGGACAGGCAAATGGGGGGAAGGCCAGTACTTC

J: TRBJ2-5
D: NA
size: few
V: TRBV20-1
CDR3: CSARVYGRETQYF
DNA: TGCAGTGCTAGAGTATATGGGCGGGAGACCCAGTACTTC

J: TRBJ2-7
D: TRBD2
size: NA
V: TRBV12-3/TRBV12-4
CDR3: CASSVSGRYFEQYF
DNA: TGTGCCAGCAGTGTTAGCGGGAGGTATTTCGAGCAGTACTTC

J: TRBJ2-7
D: TRBD1
size: medium-sized
V: TRBV11-2
CDR3: CASSLGTGGRGEQYF
DNA: TGTGCCAGCAGCTTAGGTACAGGGGGCAGGGGCGAGCAGTACTTC

J: TRBJ2-2
D: TRBD1
size: once
V: TRBV7-8
CDR3: CASSLGWTGVSGELFF
DNA: TGTGCCAGCAGCTTAGGGTGGACAGGGGTCAGCGGGGAGCTGTTTTTT

J: TRBJ1-2
D: NA
size: NA
V: TRBV6-2/TRBV6-3
CDR3: CASSYFVRGRSYGYTF
DNA: TGTGCCAGCAGTTACTTCGTGCGAGGGCGGTCCTATGGCTACACCTTC

J: TRBJ2-3
D: NA
size: NA
V: TRBV3-1
CDR3: CASSSVVDSSTDTQYF
DNA: TGTGCCAGCAGCTCAGTGGTCGACAGTAGCACAGATACGCAGTATTTT